This paragraph reports one T cell receptor beta chain. This specimen comes from a study of blood T cell repertoires in COVID-19. Overall study context: COVID-19 samples collected from the United States, Italy and Spain covered acute and convalescent phases. In each case, the material was cDNA or gDNA derived from T cells, B-cell-depleted T cells, or PBMCs.

Original processing methods: Reference gene primer amplification gave nucleated cell count estimates. TCRdb keeps only in-frame clones here, not all; method: immunoSEQ multiplex PCR. The V and J calls and clone size come from that table; D and trimming were worked out from the DNA. The sample consists of over 150,000 clones, 84% of them appearing once. Sequences were obtained from peripheral blood. The receptor was derived from a human donor in a cohort sampled during active COVID-19.

CDR3 DNA sequence: TGTGCCACCAGTCGTCTCGCGGGAGATACGCAGTATTTT. This codes for CATSRLAGDTQYF. The rearrangement joins TRBV24-1 to TRBJ2-3, with D possibly TRBD2 on 5 matching bases. CDR1 and CDR2 from the germline V gene are KGHDR and SFDVKD. With 6 bases removed from V and 5 bases from J, the gap between germline ends came to 11 bases. The CDR3 loop spans 13 amino acids.